The 32 T cell receptor delta chains given below trace back to one sample, sequenced in a study of delta chains in infants with herpesvirus infections. Gamma-chain- and delta-chain-specific primers converted PBMC RNA into TCR cDNA. TCRdb processed the RT-PCR reads again with the CATT caller. The table records roughly 1,500 delta-chain clones, roughly 29% of them present only once. Specimen: peripheral blood, collected at time point 1 of longitudinal follow-up. Receptor source: a human donor who was a Ugandan infant, either HIV-exposed or HIV-unexposed (not recorded which).

By its share, this clone is large. CDR3: CACDTGAGGLLYTDKLIF. The CDR3 region has the DNA TGTGCCTGTGACACCGGGGCTGGGGGATTACTCTACACCGATAAACTCATCTTT. The V call is TRDV2, the J call TRDJ1, with 9 bases matching TRDD3. After removal of 0 bases from V and 0 bases from J, the junction contained 10 bases not matched to a gene. The CDR3 is made up of 18 amino acids. Germline V gene sequence: CDR1 GEAIGNYY, CDR2 EKD.

This chain links TRDV1 with TRDJ1, with D possibly matching TRDD2 (6 bases). Trimming left V 3 bases short and J 5 bases short, with 19 bases between. Germline V lookup: CDR1 TSWWSYY, CDR2 QGS. The CDR3 runs 16 residues. CDR3 protein: CALGDSLPQLKDKLIF. CDR3 nucleotide sequence: TGTGCTCTTGGGGACTCCCTTCCCCAACTTAAAGATAAACTCATCTTT.

This clone has just a few counts. The chain employs TRDV1 and TRDJ1, with 9 bases that match TRDD3. The length of the CDR3 is 19 residues. Trimming took 3 bases from V and 6 from J; bases not matched to a gene: 20. Germline V CDR1 and CDR2: TSWWSYY, QGS. CDR3 coding DNA: TGTGCTCTTGGGGACTCGGGCTGGGGGATCTGGATCCACCATTATAAACTCATCTTT. This translates into CALGDSGWGIWIHHYKLIF.

In its sample, this clone ranks as large. V gene TRDV2 combines with J gene TRDJ1, with TRDD3 as a possible D gene (5 bases). The ends were cut back, 2 bases at V and 4 bases at J, with 13 bases in the middle. Germline assignment: CDR1 GEAIGNYY and CDR2 EKD. There are 14 residues in the CDR3. CDR3 in amino acids: CACDKSGEGDKLIF. DNA of the CDR3: TGTGCCTGTGACAAGAGCGGGGAGGGCGATAAACTCATCTTT.

The chain uses TRDV1 and TRDJ1, with TRDD2 as a possible D gene (5 bases). The V gene lost 3 bases and the J gene lost 2 bases, with 22 bases spanning the gap. The CDR3 covers 18 residues. From germline, CDR1 is TSWWSYY and CDR2 QGS. The CDR3 nucleotides are TGTGCTCTTGGGGACCCTACTCCCCTCCCGAGGTGGACCGATAAACTCATCTTT. It is translated as CALGDPTPLPRWTDKLIF.

This clone appeared once. V usage is TRDV1 and J usage is TRDJ1; 7 nucleotides line up with TRDD3. The ends lost 0 bases at V and 3 bases at J; junction bases unmatched: 7. Germline V gene sequence: CDR1 TSWWSYY, CDR2 QGS. The CDR3 runs to 16 residues. CDR3 sequence: CALGELLGSSADKLIF. Written as DNA, the CDR3 is TGTGCTCTTGGGGAACTACTGGGGTCCTCGGCCGATAAACTCATCTTT.

This clone was observed a handful of times. The genes are TRAV38-2/DV8 and TRDJ1, with 9 positions matching TRDD2. The germline V gene has CDR1 TSESDYY and CDR2 QEAYKQQN. The V gene end was trimmed by 8 bases and the J gene end by 0 bases; junction bases not matched to a gene: 20. CDR3 size: 19 residues. The CDR3 region is CAYAFLRRIPLTHTDKLIF. The CDR3 coding sequence is TGTGCTTACGCCTTCCTACGACGGATTCCTCTCACTCACACCGATAAACTCATCTTT.

The V call is TRDV1, the J call TRDJ3; D is possibly TRDD3 (6 bases). The germline V and J ends were trimmed by 2 bases and 3 bases, with 17 bases remaining between them. CDR1 and CDR2 from the germline V gene are TSWWSYY and QGS. The length of the CDR3 is 19 residues. The CDR3 DNA reads TGTGCTCTTGGGGAAAGGCCTACGAGGGATAGCTGGGACACCCGACAGATGTTTTTC. Translating gives CALGERPTRDSWDTRQMFF.

The chain is built from TRDV1 and TRDJ1; D possibly corresponds to TRDD2 (6 bases). CDR1 TSWWSYY and CDR2 QGS come from the germline V gene. The CDR3 consists of 15 residues. V was trimmed by 3 bases and J by 9 bases, leaving 20 bases between them. CDR3 sequence (DNA): TGTGCTCTTGGGGAGCAGCCTTCCCGTGTACGGGAACTCATCTTT. It codes for CALGEQPSRVRELIF.

This clone was picked up a small number of times. V is TRDV1 and J is TRDJ1; 12 bases match TRDD3. V was pared by 4 bases and J by 0 bases, with 9 bases of the junction left unmatched. There are 18 residues in the CDR3. The germline CDR1 and CDR2 sequences are TSWWSYY and QGS. CDR3 in DNA: TGTGCTCTTGGGGCCTCCAACTGGGGGATACTCTACACCGATAAACTCATCTTT. This translates into CALGASNWGILYTDKLIF.

Sample share makes this clone large (0.1 to 1%). The chain links TRDV2 to TRDJ3, with 7 nucleotides matching TRDD3. With 3 bases clipped from V and 10 bases from J, the junction kept 5 bases outside the gene matches. Looked up from germline, CDR1 is GEAIGNYY and CDR2 is EKD. The CDR3 runs 14 residues. In DNA form, the CDR3 reads TGTGCCTGTGACGTACTGGGGTTTACCCGACAGATGTTTTTC. Residues: CACDVLGFTRQMFF.

This clone has just one count. The J gene is TRDJ1, the V gene TRDV1, with 11 bases matching TRDD3. This CDR3 contains 22 residues. Trimming cost V 1 base and J 3 bases; bases outside gene matches: 22. Germline-derived CDR1 and CDR2 are TSWWSYY and QGS. CDR3 in DNA: TGTGCTCTTGGGGAACCGACGTTTCCTTATGGGGTACTGGGGGATAACCCCGATAAACTCATCTTT. This encodes CALGEPTFPYGVLGDNPDKLIF.

V is TRDV1 and J is TRDJ1, with D perhaps matching TRDD3 (5 bases). The CDR3 runs 17 residues. With 1 base removed from V and 2 bases from J, the gap between germline ends came to 17 bases. The germline gives CDR1 TSWWSYY, CDR2 QGS. In nucleotides, the CDR3 is TGTGCTCTTGGGGAACGTGAATACGTCGCAGGGACCGATAAACTCATCTTT. It codes for CALGEREYVAGTDKLIF.

This clone has more than one count but fewer than ten. This chain uses TRDV1 with TRDJ1; D possibly uses TRDD2 or TRDD3 (8 bases each). The V gene lost 0 bases and the J gene lost 11 bases, with 22 bases spanning the gap. The CDR3 length is 16 residues. In germline, CDR1 is TSWWSYY, CDR2 QGS. Written as DNA, the CDR3 is TGTGCTCTTGGGGAACTTCGCTTCCTACAGGGGATACTTCTCATCTTT. As protein: CALGELRFLQGILLIF.

About this clone: A read error may be the cause here, since a much bigger clone is one base away. The same CDR3 is also encoded by other DNA sequences in this sample. The rearrangement joins TRDV2 to TRDJ3, with 8 bases fitting TRDD3. Trimming at V came to 3 bases and at J to 0 bases, leaving 15 bases not matched to a gene. CDR1 and CDR2 (germline): GEAIGNYY, EKD. The CDR3 runs 21 residues. Written as DNA, the CDR3 is TGTGCCTGTGACTCAATACTTACTGGGGGGTGGAGCTCCTGGGACACCCGACAGATGTTTTTC. Its translation: CACDSILTGGWSSWDTRQMFF.

The chain combines TRDV2 with TRDJ1; D uncertain. V shed 0 bases and J shed 0 bases, with 13 bases lying between them. Looked up from germline, CDR1 is GEAIGNYY and CDR2 is EKD. This CDR3 spans 16 amino acids. The CDR3 reads CACDTSVGPYTDKLIF. CDR3 bases: TGTGCCTGTGACACCTCAGTGGGCCCGTACACCGATAAACTCATCTTT.

The rearrangement uses TRAV29/DV5 and TRDJ1; TRDD2 or TRDD3 may be the D gene (7 bases each). Germline V CDR1 and CDR2: NSMFDY, ISSIKDK. Between the trimmed V and J ends, which lost 0 bases and 4 bases, there was a span of 28 bases. This CDR3 is 19 amino acids long. The CDR3 reads CAASALGFLRLGAYDKLIF. CDR3 in DNA: TGTGCAGCAAGCGCCCTGGGGTTCCTACGGCTGGGGGCCTACGATAAACTCATCTTT.

DNA for the CDR3: TGTGCCTGTGACACCGTCTGGGGGACCGACACCGATAAACTCATCTTT. Protein sequence: CACDTVWGTDTDKLIF. This chain joins TRDV2 and TRDJ1, with 8 bases aligning to TRDD3. The CDR3 spans 16 residues. J gave up 0 bases and V 0 bases, and 5 bases lay outside the gene matches. Germline CDR1 is GEAIGNYY and CDR2 is EKD.

The chain carries TRAV36/DV7 and TRDJ1; TRDD3 matches 12 bases. CDR1 is VTNFRS and CDR2 is LTSSGIE in the germline V gene (reference sequence). This CDR3 contains 19 residues. V lost 4 bases to trimming and J lost 0 bases; unmatched junction nucleotides: 16. CDR3 coding DNA: TGTGCTGTGCAGGCGAACTGGGGGATACAGGGGACGTACACCGATAAACTCATCTTT. Its protein product is CAVQANWGIQGTYTDKLIF.

The chain recombines TRDV2 with TRDJ3, with 11 bases identical to TRDD3. The CDR3 is 18 amino acids. Losses at the gene ends were 3 bases for V and 0 bases for J; bases not matched to a gene: 3. Germline V gene data show CDR1 as GEAIGNYY and CDR2 as EKD. CDR3 sequence: CACDQTGGYSWDTRQMFF. CDR3 nucleotide sequence: TGTGCCTGTGACCAGACTGGGGGATACTCCTGGGACACCCGACAGATGTTTTTC.

Only a few counts were recorded for this clone. The chain couples TRDV1 to TRDJ1; 9 bases are shared with TRDD3. Germline trimming cut 0 bases from V and 0 bases from J; bases unmatched to any gene: 11. Germline lookup yields CDR1 TSWWSYY and CDR2 QGS. CDR3 length: 19 amino acids. Here the CDR3 reads CALGELRTGGYTYTDKLIF. The CDR3 coding sequence is TGTGCTCTTGGGGAACTAAGGACCGGGGGATACACCTACACCGATAAACTCATCTTT.

This clone was seen more than once but under ten times. This chain connects TRDV1 to TRDJ1; 12 nucleotides line up with TRDD3. The CDR3 is 16 amino acids. The V gene's germline CDR1 is TSWWSYY and CDR2 QGS. Losses at the gene ends were 2 bases for V and 9 bases for J; bases not matched to a gene: 10. CDR3 loop: CALGESPVLGDTQLIF. The DNA of the CDR3 is TGTGCTCTTGGGGAATCCCCTGTACTGGGGGATACTCAACTCATCTTT.

The J gene is TRDJ1, the V gene TRDV1; D is uncertain. Germline values: CDR1 TSWWSYY, CDR2 QGS. The CDR3 is 19 residues long. The V and J ends lost 2 bases and 0 bases respectively, with 22 bases between them. CDR3 nucleotide sequence: TGTGCTCTTGGGGAAGGTCCCACCTTGTACTCTACGTACACCGATAAACTCATCTTT. Residues: CALGEGPTLYSTYTDKLIF.

By its share, this clone is large. The chain joins TRDV2 to TRDJ3; TRDD3 matches at 8 bases. Germline CDR1 and CDR2: GEAIGNYY and EKD. The trim removed 1 base at V and 0 bases at J, leaving 10 bases unmatched. The CDR3 runs to 20 residues. The CDR3 DNA sequence: TGTGCCTGTGACACGCTGGGGGACACCCTAAGCTCCTGGGACACCCGACAGATGTTTTTC. This sequence encodes CACDTLGDTLSSWDTRQMFF.

This clone was picked up a small number of times. V and J are TRDV1 and TRDJ1, with 12 bases matching TRDD3. The CDR3 is made up of 22 amino acids. After removal of 4 bases from V and 4 bases from J, the junction contained 25 bases not matched to a gene. Germline CDR1 and CDR2: TSWWSYY and QGS. The CDR3 DNA is TGTGCTCTTGGGGGCCGGGGGAGGTCCACAACTCCACTGGGGGATACAAGCGATAAACTCATCTTT. Its translation is CALGGRGRSTTPLGDTSDKLIF.

As regards this clone: A much larger clone is a single base away; this may be a read error. The V call is TRDV1, the J call TRDJ1; 8 bases map to TRDD2. The V and J ends lost 1 base and 0 bases, in that order; junction bases with no gene match: 13. CDR1 TSWWSYY and CDR2 QGS come from the germline V gene. This CDR3 has 19 residues. The CDR3 DNA sequence: TGTGCTCTTGGGGAACCTCCTTCTTCCTACGGTAGCAACACCGATAAACTCATCTTT. Encoded protein: CALGEPPSSYGSNTDKLIF.

About this clone: It differs at one base from a far larger clone, so likely a read error. The chain links TRDV1 to TRDJ1, with D possibly being TRDD2 (8 bases). Germline loops: CDR1 TSWWSYY, CDR2 QGS. V gave up 3 bases and J gave up 2 bases, with 43 bases separating them. The CDR3 runs to 25 residues. This chain's CDR3 is CALGESQGTFFLRLYWGGETDKLIF. The CDR3 nucleotides are TGTGCTCTTGGGGAGTCTCAAGGGACCTTCTTCCTACGATTATACTGGGGAGGGGAAACCGATAAACTCATCTTT.

This clone showed up just a few times. This chain uses TRDV1 with TRDJ1, with 12 bases identical to TRDD3. Germline assignment: CDR1 TSWWSYY and CDR2 QGS. This CDR3 is built from 21 residues. The V and J ends lost 4 bases and 6 bases, in that order; junction bases with no gene match: 24. The CDR3 coding sequence is TGTGCTCTTGGGGGGCCCCGGCCCTCTCAATCCTCTGGGGGATACGCCTATAAACTCATCTTT. It specifies CALGGPRPSQSSGGYAYKLIF.

This clone has only a few counts. The J gene is TRDJ1, the V gene TRDV1; 11 positions agree with TRDD3. Germline V gene data show CDR1 as TSWWSYY and CDR2 as QGS. The CDR3 runs to 25 residues. Unmatched junction bases numbered 32, after V lost 4 bases and J lost 1 base. CDR3 DNA sequence: TGTGCTCTTGGGGTCCCGGCCTTCCACAAAGACGACGCATCTGGGGGATACCCAGTCACCGATAAACTCATCTTT. Translating gives CALGVPAFHKDDASGGYPVTDKLIF.

This clone was counted a few times. V is TRDV1 and J is TRDJ2; D possibly corresponds to TRDD3 (6 bases). The CDR3 has 19 residues. Deletions cut 4 bases from V and 6 bases from J, with 27 bases between. CDR1 is TSWWSYY, CDR2 QGS, per germline. CDR3 sequence (DNA): TGTGCTCTTGGGGTCGACCTACGGGCCGGGGGAGTTAGGGCAGCACAACTCTTCTTT. Amino acids: CALGVDLRAGGVRAAQLFF.

This chain connects TRDV1 to TRDJ1; 8 nucleotides match TRDD3. The CDR3 has 20 amino acids. V lost 5 bases to trimming and J lost 4 bases; unmatched junction nucleotides: 24. Germline assignment: CDR1 TSWWSYY and CDR2 QGS. The chain's CDR3 is CALGSIPVTGGLTFIDKLIF. The CDR3 nucleotides read TGTGCTCTTGGGTCAATCCCCGTTACTGGGGGCCTAACCTTTATCGATAAACTCATCTTT.

The J gene is TRDJ2, the V gene TRDV1, with 9 nucleotides matching TRDD2. From germline, CDR1 is TSWWSYY and CDR2 QGS. This CDR3 has 27 amino acids. V was pared by 3 bases and J by 0 bases, with 35 bases of the junction left unmatched. The CDR3 spells CALGDTHGGRFLNLPTVMATLTAQLFF. Written as DNA, the CDR3 is TGTGCTCTTGGGGACACACACGGGGGTAGGTTCCTCAACCTTCCTACCGTAATGGCCACTTTGACAGCACAACTCTTCTTT.